Below are 25 T cell receptor beta chains sequenced from a single sample in a study of CD8 T cells in ankylosing spondylitis. MiXCR, run by TCRdb on the 5' RACE reads, gives a single entry per CDR3 protein. The sample shows some 270,000 distinct CDR3 sequences, 15% to 20% of them seen only once. Sequencing was done on a sample of blood, either unsorted or a sorted T cell fraction (not recorded which). The receptors derive from a male donor with ankylosing spondylitis or in good health (not recorded which).

This clonotype was detected only a few times. The V and J genes are TRBV27 and TRBJ2-5; 13 bases are a match to TRBD2. This CDR3 is 15 amino acids long. With 5 bases clipped from V and 3 bases from J, the junction kept 3 bases outside the gene matches. Germline assignment: CDR1 MNHEY and CDR2 SMNVEV (reference sequence). The CDR3 reads CASSVGTSGKETQYF. In DNA, the CDR3 is TGTGCCAGCAGTGTAGGGACTAGCGGGAAAGAGACCCAGTACTTC.

This clonotype was detected a few times. This chain connects TRBV14 to TRBJ2-2, with TRBD2 matching 12 bases. The V gene end was trimmed by 0 bases and the J gene end by 5 bases; junction bases not matched to a gene: 7. The length of the CDR3 is 18 residues. Germline V gene lookup returns CDR1 SGHDN and CDR2 FVKESK. The CDR3 DNA follows: TGTGCCAGCAGCCAAGACCCGACGACTAGCGGGAGTACCGGGGAGCTGTTTTTT. Amino acid sequence: CASSQDPTTSGSTGELFF.

The genes are TRBV5-6 and TRBJ1-1, with D hard to call. Germline V gene lookup returns CDR1 SGHDT and CDR2 YYEEEE. The CDR3 runs 11 residues. The ends were cut back, 5 bases at V and 1 base at J, with 3 bases in the middle. CDR3 nucleotide sequence: TGTGCCAGCAGTCAGAACACTGAAGCTTTCTTT. Its protein is CASSQNTEAFF.

This clonotype was seen repeatedly, ten times or more. This chain uses TRBV6-1 with TRBJ2-3; D may be TRBD2 (6 bases). V shed 4 bases and J shed 6 bases, with 20 bases lying between them. The CDR3 loop spans 16 amino acids. Germline V gene lookup returns CDR1 MNHNS and CDR2 SASEGT. This CDR3 reads CASSGPSDTETDTQYF. The CDR3 nucleotides read TGTGCCAGCAGTGGCCCTAGCGATACCGAGACGGATACGCAGTATTTT.

The table lists this clonotype with a few counts. The genes are TRBV15 and TRBJ2-7; 8 nucleotides line up with TRBD2. V lost 5 bases to trimming and J lost 2 bases; unmatched junction nucleotides: 14. The CDR3 spans 17 residues. From germline, CDR1 is LNHNV and CDR2 YYDKDF (reference sequence). CDR3 sequence reads: CATSFYGLAEGAYEQYF. CDR3 DNA: TGTGCCACCAGCTTTTACGGACTAGCAGAAGGGGCCTACGAGCAGTACTTC.

The gene calls are TRBV20-1 and TRBJ2-1, with 11 bases matching TRBD2. V shed 6 bases, J shed 4 bases, and the junction held 5 bases outside the gene matches. Looked up from germline, CDR1 is DFQATT and CDR2 is SNEGSKA (reference sequence). CDR3 length equals 14 residues. CDR3 bases: TGCAGTGCACTAGGGACTAGCGGATACAATGAGCAGTTCTTC. It encodes CSALGTSGYNEQFF.

This clonotype showed up just a few times. The chain is built from TRBV29-1 and TRBJ2-7; 7 bases are shared with TRBD1. V lost 0 bases and J lost 2; bases outside the gene matches: 7. The germline gives CDR1 SQVTM, CDR2 ANQGSEA. This CDR3 has 15 amino acids. Here the CDR3 reads CSVEDLRTGAYEQYF. The CDR3 DNA sequence: TGCAGCGTTGAAGATTTACGGACAGGAGCCTACGAGCAGTACTTC.

The sample holds a few counts of this clonotype. CDR3 in amino acids: CASSFSSGLEGDTQYF. The CDR3 DNA is TGTGCCAGCAGCTTTTCTAGCGGTTTGGAGGGAGATACGCAGTATTTT. The V call is TRBV5-6, the J call TRBJ2-3; TRBD2 aligns across 7 bases. The CDR3 consists of 16 residues. In germline, CDR1 is SGHDT, CDR2 YYEEEE. V dropped 2 bases and J dropped 5; count of bases not matched to a gene: 11.

This clonotype was recorded a few times. V usage is TRBV7-3 and J usage is TRBJ2-1; 11 positions agree with TRBD2. Germline trimming cut 1 base from V and 7 bases from J; bases unmatched to any gene: 12. CDR1 is SGHTA, CDR2 FQGTGA, per germline. This CDR3 has 18 amino acids. DNA of the CDR3: TGTGCCAGCAGCTTAATTCAAATTACTAGCGGGAGTAAGAATGAGCAGTTCTTC. Translating gives CASSLIQITSGSKNEQFF.

The chain combines TRBV7-9 with TRBJ1-4, with a tentative D call TRBD1 (5 bases). The V and J ends lost 6 bases and 8 bases respectively, with 19 bases between them. Per the germline V gene, CDR1 is SEHNR and CDR2 is FQNEAQ (reference sequence). The CDR3 sequence is 15 residues long. The CDR3 spells CASRFDSLDSEKLFF. The DNA of the CDR3 is TGTGCCAGCAGGTTTGACAGCCTCGATTCGGAAAAACTGTTTTTT.

This clonotype has only a few counts. V is TRBV29-1 and J is TRBJ2-1, with 10 bases that match TRBD2. This CDR3 has 13 amino acids. Germline lookup yields CDR1 SQVTM and CDR2 ANQGSEA. V was pared by 4 bases and J by 10 bases, with 7 bases of the junction left unmatched. For the CDR3, the DNA is TGCAGCGTTGGGTCTAGCGGGAGAAGGGAGCAGTTCTTC. Amino acids: CSVGSSGRREQFF.

Only a few counts were recorded for this clonotype. The V call is TRBV4-3, the J call TRBJ1-2; tentative D call: TRBD1 (5 bases). This CDR3 is 14 amino acids long. Germline CDR1 LGHNA, CDR2 YSLEER. V lost 0 bases, J lost 3 bases, and 8 bases lay in between. The CDR3 sequence: CASSQDRGHYGYTF. The CDR3 DNA follows: TGCGCCAGCAGCCAAGATCGGGGACACTATGGCTACACCTTC.

This clonotype was detected only a few times. The gene calls are TRBV12-3 or TRBV12-4 and TRBJ2-2; 13 bases are shared with TRBD2. The CDR3 length is 16 residues. Trimming removed 7 bases from V and 4 bases from J; junction bases left unmatched: 6. CDR3 in amino acids: CASTRTSGSSTGELFF. In nucleotides, the CDR3 is TGTGCCAGCACAAGGACTAGCGGGAGTAGCACCGGGGAGCTGTTTTTT.

The genes are TRBV29-1 and TRBJ2-6, with D perhaps matching TRBD1 (6 bases). V gave up 7 bases and J gave up 3 bases, with 22 bases separating them. Germline CDR1 SQVTM, CDR2 ANQGSEA. The CDR3 has 17 residues. CDR3 loop: CSARGSGEPLGANVLTF. DNA for the CDR3: TGCAGCGCGCGCGGGTCAGGGGAGCCCCTTGGGGCCAACGTCCTGACTTTC.

The CDR3 reads CATSRDRVLGTEAFF. CDR3 sequence (DNA): TGTGCCACCAGCAGAGATCGGGTCCTCGGCACTGAAGCTTTCTTT. The V call is TRBV15, the J call TRBJ1-1; no firm D call. Germline V gene data show CDR1 as LNHNV and CDR2 as YYDKDF (reference sequence). V lost 0 bases and J 4 bases, leaving 12 bases between the germline ends. The length of the CDR3 is 15 residues.

This clonotype was seen only a few times. V is TRBV25-1 and J is TRBJ2-1; a weak D match, TRBD2 (7 bases). Between the trimmed V and J ends, which lost 4 bases and 14 bases, there was a span of 15 bases. The CDR3 runs to 12 residues. Per the germline V gene, CDR1 is MGHDK and CDR2 is SYGVNS. This chain's CDR3 is CASSGIGEGEFF. In DNA form, the CDR3 reads TGTGCCAGCAGTGGTATAGGGGAGGGGGAGTTCTTC. The entire variable domain, with the rest obtained from reference TRBV25-1 and TRBJ2-1, is as follows: EADIYQTPRYLVIGTGKKITLECSQTMGHDKMYWYQQDPGMELHLIHYSYGVNSTEKGDLSSESTVSRIRTEHFPLTLESARPSHTSQYLCASSGIGEGEFFGPGTRLTVL.

This clonotype was seen a few times. This chain joins TRBV4-1 and TRBJ2-7, with 9 bases that match TRBD1. V trimming: 4 bases; J trimming: 5 bases; junction bases outside the gene matches: 9. CDR3 length equals 15 residues. Looked up from germline, CDR1 is MGHRA and CDR2 is YSYEKL. The CDR3 DNA sequence: TGCGCCAGCAGCCTTCGCCGGGACAGGGCCCACGAGCAGTACTTC. Translation: CASSLRRDRAHEQYF.

Regarding this clonotype: Mismatch with germline at one junction end may stem from a read error. J is TRBJ1-1 and V is TRBV11-2, with a tentative D call TRBD1 (6 bases). The CDR3 contains 17 residues. Germline loops: CDR1 SGHAT, CDR2 FQNNGV. The CDR3 region has the DNA TGTGCCGGCAGCCCGGGCCCGCGGGGGCTTATGAACACTGAAGCTTTCTTT. It yields the protein CAGSPGPRGLMNTEAFF.

The chain carries TRBV29-1 and TRBJ1-3; D call uncertain. This CDR3 has 14 amino acids. Deletions cut 0 bases from V and 0 bases from J, with 6 bases between. Germline V lookup: CDR1 SQVTM, CDR2 ANQGSEA. The CDR3 sequence: CSVEDTDSGNTIYF. In DNA, the CDR3 is TGCAGCGTTGAAGACACGGACTCTGGAAACACCATATATTTT.

The chain is built from TRBV6-5 and TRBJ2-5; TRBD1 agrees at 8 bases. The CDR3 has 15 amino acids. Per the germline V gene, CDR1 is MNHEY and CDR2 is SVGAGI. V lost 4 bases to trimming and J lost 4 bases; unmatched junction nucleotides: 8. The CDR3 sequence: CASSSPTGAGETQYF. The CDR3 DNA sequence: TGTGCCAGCAGTTCCCCGACAGGGGCCGGAGAGACCCAGTACTTC.

This clonotype was seen ten or more times. The V call is TRBV20-1, the J call TRBJ2-7; no reliable D call. The V end was cut by 0 bases, the J end by 2 bases, with 11 bases between. This CDR3 has 14 residues. Germline CDR1 and CDR2: DFQATT and SNEGSKA (reference sequence). The CDR3 region has the DNA TGCAGTGCTAGAGATGCTTTACGCACCTACGAGCAGTACTTC. This sequence encodes CSARDALRTYEQYF.

V is TRBV27 and J is TRBJ1-1; D uncertain. With 0 bases removed from V and 0 bases from J, the gap between germline ends came to 5 bases. This CDR3 has 14 amino acids. The germline V gene encodes CDR1 MNHEY and CDR2 SMNVEV (reference sequence). The CDR3 coding sequence is TGTGCCAGCAGTTTATCGCCGTTGAACACTGAAGCTTTCTTT. This codes for CASSLSPLNTEAFF.

The chain carries TRBV20-1 and TRBJ2-5, with D possibly TRBD1 on 5 matching bases. Deletions cut 0 bases from V and 5 bases from J, with 16 bases between. The germline V gene encodes CDR1 DFQATT and CDR2 SNEGSKA (reference sequence). The CDR3 length is 15 residues. CDR3 sequence reads: CSAREAAIPGETQYF. The DNA of the CDR3 is TGCAGTGCTAGAGAGGCGGCAATTCCAGGGGAGACCCAGTACTTC.

The CDR3 DNA reads as TGCAGTGCTAGAGATGGGGGGACCTCCTACAATGAGCAGTTCTTC. This sequence encodes CSARDGGTSYNEQFF. The chain employs TRBV20-1 and TRBJ2-1; D might be TRBD2 (6 bases). This CDR3 is built from 15 residues. The germline V gene has CDR1 DFQATT and CDR2 SNEGSKA (reference sequence). The V gene lost 0 bases and the J gene lost 0 bases, with 9 bases spanning the gap.

The chain employs TRBV20-1 and TRBJ2-7; 10 bases match TRBD2. The CDR3 runs 18 residues. V was clipped by 2 bases and J by 0 bases; unmatched bases: 13. Germline lookup yields CDR1 DFQATT and CDR2 SNEGSKA (reference sequence). CDR3 sequence reads: CSARPSLGTSVSSYEQYF. The CDR3 DNA sequence: TGCAGTGCTAGACCATCGCTAGGGACTAGCGTCAGCTCCTACGAGCAGTACTTC.